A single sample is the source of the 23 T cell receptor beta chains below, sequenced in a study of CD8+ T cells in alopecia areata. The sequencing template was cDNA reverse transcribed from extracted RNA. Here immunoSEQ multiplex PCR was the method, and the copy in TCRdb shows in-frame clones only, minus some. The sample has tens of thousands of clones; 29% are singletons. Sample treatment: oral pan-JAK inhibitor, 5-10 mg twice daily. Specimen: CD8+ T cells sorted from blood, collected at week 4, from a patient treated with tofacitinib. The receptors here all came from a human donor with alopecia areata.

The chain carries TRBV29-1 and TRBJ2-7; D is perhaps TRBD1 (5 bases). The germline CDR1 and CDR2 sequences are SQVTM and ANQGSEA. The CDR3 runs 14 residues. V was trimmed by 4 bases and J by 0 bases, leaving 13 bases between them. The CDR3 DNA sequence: TGCAGCGTTGCAAACCTTGACAGCTCCTACGAGCAGTACTTC. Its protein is CSVANLDSSYEQYF.

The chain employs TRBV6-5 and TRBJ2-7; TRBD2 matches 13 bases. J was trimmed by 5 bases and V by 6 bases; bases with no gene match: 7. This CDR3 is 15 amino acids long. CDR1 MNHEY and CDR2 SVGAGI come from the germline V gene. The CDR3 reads CASSQGLAGWNEQYF. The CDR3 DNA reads TGTGCCAGCAGCCAGGGACTAGCGGGGTGGAACGAGCAGTACTTC.

CDR3 nucleotide sequence: TGTGCCAGTAGTAGCCCGGGACAGGGGGTCTATGGCTACACCTTC. It translates to CASSSPGQGVYGYTF. This chain connects TRBV19 to TRBJ1-2; TRBD1 matches at 11 bases. V dropped 4 bases and J dropped 4; count of bases not matched to a gene: 5. Germline CDR1 and CDR2: LNHDA and SQIVND (reference sequence). This CDR3 is 15 amino acids long.

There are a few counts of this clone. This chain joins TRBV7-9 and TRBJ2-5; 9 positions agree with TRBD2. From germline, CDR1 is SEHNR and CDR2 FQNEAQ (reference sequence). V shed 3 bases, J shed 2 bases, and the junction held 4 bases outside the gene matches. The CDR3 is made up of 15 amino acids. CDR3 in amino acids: CASSLGLAAQETQYF. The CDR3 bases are TGTGCCAGCAGCTTGGGACTAGCAGCGCAAGAGACCCAGTACTTC.

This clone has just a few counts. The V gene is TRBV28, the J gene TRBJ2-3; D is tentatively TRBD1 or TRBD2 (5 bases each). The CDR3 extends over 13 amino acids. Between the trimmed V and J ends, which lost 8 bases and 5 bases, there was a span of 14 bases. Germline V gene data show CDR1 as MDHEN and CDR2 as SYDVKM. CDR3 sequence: CASVGTYGDTQYF. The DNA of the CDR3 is TGTGCCAGCGTGGGGACCTATGGAGATACGCAGTATTTT.

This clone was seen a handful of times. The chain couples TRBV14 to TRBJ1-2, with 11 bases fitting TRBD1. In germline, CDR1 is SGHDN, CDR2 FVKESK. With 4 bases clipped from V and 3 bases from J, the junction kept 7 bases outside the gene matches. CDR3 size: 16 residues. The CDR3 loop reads CASSRTRDRGDYGYTF. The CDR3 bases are TGTGCCAGCAGCCGAACCCGGGACAGGGGGGACTATGGCTACACCTTC.

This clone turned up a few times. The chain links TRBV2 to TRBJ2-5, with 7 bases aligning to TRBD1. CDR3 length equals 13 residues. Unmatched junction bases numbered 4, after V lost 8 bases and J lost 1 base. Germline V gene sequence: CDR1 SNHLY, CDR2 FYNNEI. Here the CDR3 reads CASPGTVQETQYF. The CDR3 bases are TGTGCCAGCCCCGGGACAGTCCAAGAGACCCAGTACTTC. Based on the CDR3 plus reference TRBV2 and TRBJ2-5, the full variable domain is EPEVTQTPSHQVTQMGQEVILRCVPISNHLYFYWYRQILGQKVEFLVSFYNNEISEKSEIFDDQFSVERPDGSNFTLKIRSTKLEDSAMYFCASPGTVQETQYFGPGTRLLVL.

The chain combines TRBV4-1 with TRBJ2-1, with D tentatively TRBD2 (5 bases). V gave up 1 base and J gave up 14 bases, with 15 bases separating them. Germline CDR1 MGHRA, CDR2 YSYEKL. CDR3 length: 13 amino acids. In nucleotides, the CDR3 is TGCGCCAGCAGCCAAGGAAGCAGCGGCGCAGAGTTCTTC. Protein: CASSQGSSGAEFF.

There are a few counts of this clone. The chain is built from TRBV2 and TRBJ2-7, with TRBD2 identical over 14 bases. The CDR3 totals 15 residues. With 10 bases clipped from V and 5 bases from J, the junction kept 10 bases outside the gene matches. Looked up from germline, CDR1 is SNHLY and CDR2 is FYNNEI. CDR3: CATSGPGLAGDEQYF. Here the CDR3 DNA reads TGTGCCACCTCAGGTCCGGGACTAGCGGGAGACGAGCAGTACTTC.

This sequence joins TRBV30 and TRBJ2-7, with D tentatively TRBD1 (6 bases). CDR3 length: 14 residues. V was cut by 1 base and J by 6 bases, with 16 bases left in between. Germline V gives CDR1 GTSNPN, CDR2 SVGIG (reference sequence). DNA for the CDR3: TGTGCCTGGAGTGAGGGCAGGGGTCGCCTCGAGCAGTACTTC. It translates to CAWSEGRGRLEQYF.

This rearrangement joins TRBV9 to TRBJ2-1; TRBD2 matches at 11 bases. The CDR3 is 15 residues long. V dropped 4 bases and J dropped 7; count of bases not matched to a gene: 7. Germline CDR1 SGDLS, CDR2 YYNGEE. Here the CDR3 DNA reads TGTGCCAGCAGCACAGGGGGGACTAGCGGAAATGAGCAGTTCTTC. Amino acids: CASSTGGTSGNEQFF.

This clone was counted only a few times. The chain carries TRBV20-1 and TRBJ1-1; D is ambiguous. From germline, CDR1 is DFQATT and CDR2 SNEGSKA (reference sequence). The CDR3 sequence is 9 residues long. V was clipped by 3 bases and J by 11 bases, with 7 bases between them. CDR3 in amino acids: CSASLTAFF. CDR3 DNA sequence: TGCAGTGCTAGCTTGACGGCTTTCTTT.

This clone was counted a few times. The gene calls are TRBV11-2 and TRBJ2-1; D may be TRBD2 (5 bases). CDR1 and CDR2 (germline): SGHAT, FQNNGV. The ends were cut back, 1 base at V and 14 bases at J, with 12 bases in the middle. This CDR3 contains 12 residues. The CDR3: CASSLGGLIKFF. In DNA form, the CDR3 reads TGTGCCAGCAGCTTAGGCGGGTTGATAAAGTTCTTC.

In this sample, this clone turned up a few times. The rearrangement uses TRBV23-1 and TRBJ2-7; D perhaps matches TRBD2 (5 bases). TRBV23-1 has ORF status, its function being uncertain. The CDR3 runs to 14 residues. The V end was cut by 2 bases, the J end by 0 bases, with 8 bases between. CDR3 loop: CASSQPGSSYEQYF. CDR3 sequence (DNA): TGCGCCAGCAGTCAACCGGGATCCTCCTACGAGCAGTACTTC.

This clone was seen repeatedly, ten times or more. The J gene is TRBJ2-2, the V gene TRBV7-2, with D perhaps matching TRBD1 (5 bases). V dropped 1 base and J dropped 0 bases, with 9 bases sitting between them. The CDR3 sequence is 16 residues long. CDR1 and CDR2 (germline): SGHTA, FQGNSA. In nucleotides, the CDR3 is TGTGCCAGCAGCTTAGTTGTGGACACGAACACCGGGGAGCTGTTTTTT. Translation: CASSLVVDTNTGELFF.

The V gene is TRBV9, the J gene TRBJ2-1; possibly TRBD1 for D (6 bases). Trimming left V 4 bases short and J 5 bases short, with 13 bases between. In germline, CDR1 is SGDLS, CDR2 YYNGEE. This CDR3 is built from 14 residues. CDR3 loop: CASSPWNRDNEQFF. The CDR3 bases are TGTGCCAGCAGCCCTTGGAACAGGGACAATGAGCAGTTCTTC.

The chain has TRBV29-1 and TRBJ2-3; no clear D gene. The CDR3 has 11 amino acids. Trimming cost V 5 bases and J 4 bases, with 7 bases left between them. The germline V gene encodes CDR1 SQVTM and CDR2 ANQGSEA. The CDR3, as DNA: TGCAGCGTTTCCGGCGCAGATACGCAGTATTTT. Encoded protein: CSVSGADTQYF.

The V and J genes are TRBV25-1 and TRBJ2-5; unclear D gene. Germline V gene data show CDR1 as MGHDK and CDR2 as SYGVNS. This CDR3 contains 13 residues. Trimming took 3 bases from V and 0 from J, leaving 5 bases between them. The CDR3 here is CASSDRYQETQYF. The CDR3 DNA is TGTGCCAGCAGTGATAGATACCAAGAGACCCAGTACTTC.

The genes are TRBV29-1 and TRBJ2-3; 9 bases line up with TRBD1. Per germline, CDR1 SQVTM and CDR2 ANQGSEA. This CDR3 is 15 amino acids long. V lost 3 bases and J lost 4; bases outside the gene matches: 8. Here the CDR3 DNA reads TGCAGCGTTGAGGGGGACAGGGTCCCCGCAGATACGCAGTATTTT. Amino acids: CSVEGDRVPADTQYF.

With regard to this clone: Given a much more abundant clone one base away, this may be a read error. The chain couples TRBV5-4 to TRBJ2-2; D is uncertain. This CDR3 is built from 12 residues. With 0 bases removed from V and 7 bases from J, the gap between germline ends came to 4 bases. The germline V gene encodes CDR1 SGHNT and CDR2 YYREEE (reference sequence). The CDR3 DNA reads TGTGCCAGCAGCTTGGTTGACGGGGAGCTGTTTTTT. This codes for CASSLVDGELFF.

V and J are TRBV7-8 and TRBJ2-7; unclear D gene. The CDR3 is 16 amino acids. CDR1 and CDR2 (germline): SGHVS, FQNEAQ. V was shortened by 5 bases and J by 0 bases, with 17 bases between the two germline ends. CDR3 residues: CASSPLRPPSSYEQYF. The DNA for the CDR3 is TGTGCCAGCAGCCCGTTGAGGCCACCAAGCTCCTACGAGCAGTACTTC.

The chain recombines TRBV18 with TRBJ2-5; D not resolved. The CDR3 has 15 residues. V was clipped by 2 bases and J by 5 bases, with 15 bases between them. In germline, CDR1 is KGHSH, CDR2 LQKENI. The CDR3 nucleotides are TGTGCCAGCTCACCAATGGCCCCCCAGGACGAGACCCAGTACTTC. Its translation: CASSPMAPQDETQYF.

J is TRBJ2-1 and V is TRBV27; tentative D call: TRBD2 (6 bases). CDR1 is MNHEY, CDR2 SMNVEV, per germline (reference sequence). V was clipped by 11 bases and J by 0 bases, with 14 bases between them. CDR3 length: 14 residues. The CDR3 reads CASAGDSSYNEQFF. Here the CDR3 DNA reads TGTGCCTCGGCTGGGGACTCCTCCTACAATGAGCAGTTCTTC.